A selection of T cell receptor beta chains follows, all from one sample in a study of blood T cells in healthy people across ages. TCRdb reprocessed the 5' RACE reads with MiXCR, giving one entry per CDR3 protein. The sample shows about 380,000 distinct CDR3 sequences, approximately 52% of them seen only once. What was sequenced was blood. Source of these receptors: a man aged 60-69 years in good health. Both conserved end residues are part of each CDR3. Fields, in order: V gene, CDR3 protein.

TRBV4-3,CASSQVGPGQDPANYGYTF
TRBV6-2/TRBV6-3,CASSYPTSGGPSRDTQYF
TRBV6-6,CASRNSLGGSGEQYF
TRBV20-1,CSAILGGPNTQYF
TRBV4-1,CASSQYERQNYNEQFF
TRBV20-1,CSAGQGYTEAFF
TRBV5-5,CASSLVVGIGEKLFF
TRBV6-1,CATTVFQETQYF
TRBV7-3,CASTKTNTGELFF
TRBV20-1,CSATGGGLGNSPLHF
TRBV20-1,CSASIFRLGREDMYEQYF
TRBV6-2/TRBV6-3,CASLRTANPGKGGASYEQYF
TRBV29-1,CSSRRGTETQYF
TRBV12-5,CASGLTGIHEQYF
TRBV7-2,CASSLTREPTYEQYF